These 23 T cell receptor beta chains originate from one sample sequenced in a study of blood T cell repertoires in COVID-19. This table comes from immunoSEQ multiplex PCR, and its TCRdb copy is limited to in-frame clones, with some not included. The sample contains some 150,000 clones, 80% to 90% of which appear only once. The sequenced sample consisted of peripheral blood. These receptors all stem from a woman aged 55 to 70 with active COVID-19.

CDR3 sequence: CSASATEREQYF. The CDR3 bases are TGCAGTGCTAGTGCGACTGAGCGAGAGCAGTACTTC. The chain joins TRBV20-1 to TRBJ2-7; D call uncertain. Germline CDR1 and CDR2: DFQATT and SNEGSKA (reference sequence). The CDR3 contains 12 residues. V lost 3 bases to trimming and J lost 7 bases, with 13 bases between them.

V and J are TRBV19 and TRBJ2-7; 9 nucleotides match TRBD2. The junction had 8 bases not matched to a gene; V was cut back by 5 bases and J by 3 bases. Per the germline V gene, CDR1 is LNHDA and CDR2 is SQIVND (reference sequence). CDR3 length equals 15 residues. CDR3 sequence: CASSLHLAGNYEQYF. The CDR3 DNA reads TGTGCCAGTAGTTTACACCTAGCGGGGAACTACGAGCAGTACTTC.

V gene TRBV5-6 combines with J gene TRBJ2-1; 10 positions match TRBD2. Losses at the gene ends were 4 bases for V and 1 base for J; bases not matched to a gene: 14. The CDR3 length is 19 residues. Germline CDR1 SGHDT, CDR2 YYEEEE. CDR3 region: CASSGGLAERPRSYNEQFF. The CDR3 DNA reads as TGTGCCAGCAGCGGAGGACTAGCGGAGAGGCCCCGTTCCTACAATGAGCAGTTCTTC.

This rearrangement joins TRBV4-1 to TRBJ1-1; D not resolved. With 0 bases removed from V and 1 base from J, the gap between germline ends came to 9 bases. Germline V lookup: CDR1 MGHRA, CDR2 YSYEKL. This CDR3 is 15 amino acids long. In nucleotides, the CDR3 is TGCGCCAGCAGCCAAGACCCTGCAGGGAACACTGAAGCTTTCTTT. Amino acids: CASSQDPAGNTEAFF.

V is TRBV2 and J is TRBJ2-5, with TRBD2 as a possible D gene (6 bases). The CDR3 runs 15 residues. V was trimmed by 5 bases and J by 2 bases, leaving 15 bases between them. Per germline, CDR1 SNHLY and CDR2 FYNNEI. DNA of the CDR3: TGTGCCAGCAGTCCCCAACTAGCCCGACAAGAGACCCAGTACTTC. It is translated as CASSPQLARQETQYF.

This chain joins TRBV4-3 and TRBJ1-2; 8 bases agree with TRBD1. The CDR3 spans 17 residues. The trim removed 1 base at V and 2 bases at J, leaving 9 bases unmatched. Per the germline V gene, CDR1 is LGHNA and CDR2 is YSLEER. This CDR3 is CASSQASATGVNYGYTF. The CDR3 DNA reads TGCGCCAGCAGCCAAGCTTCCGCGACAGGGGTCAACTATGGCTACACCTTC.

This rearrangement joins TRBV5-1 to TRBJ2-2; D call uncertain. This CDR3 region has 16 residues. V shed 4 bases and J shed 0 bases, with 13 bases lying between them. CDR1 and CDR2 (germline): SGHRS, YFSETQ. CDR3 residues: CASSQPGPANTGELFF. The DNA for the CDR3 is TGCGCCAGCAGCCAACCTGGGCCCGCGAACACCGGGGAGCTGTTTTTT. Full variable domain (missing parts from reference TRBV5-1 and TRBJ2-2): KAGVTQTPRYLIKTRGQQVTLSCSPISGHRSVSWYQQTPGQGLQFLFEYFSETQRNKGNFPGRFSGRQFSNSRSEMNVSTLELGDSALYLCASSQPGPANTGELFFGEGSRLTVL.

The J gene is TRBJ2-1, the V gene TRBV27; perhaps TRBD1 as D (6 bases). Germline assignment: CDR1 MNHEY and CDR2 SMNVEV (reference sequence). Between the trimmed V and J ends, which lost 5 bases and 0 bases, there was a span of 17 bases. The CDR3 is 17 amino acids. The CDR3: CASSPRQVRSSYNEQFF. CDR3 nucleotides: TGTGCCAGCAGTCCCCGACAGGTTAGGAGCTCCTACAATGAGCAGTTCTTC.

J is TRBJ1-2 and V is TRBV6-6; 7 nucleotides align to TRBD1. The CDR3 is 14 residues long. Germline V gene lookup returns CDR1 MNHNY and CDR2 SVGAGI (reference sequence). With V trimmed by 5 bases and J by 8 bases, 11 bases remained unmatched. The CDR3 bases are TGTGCCAGCAGTACCCCTGACAGGGTGGGAGGCTACACCTTC. Protein sequence: CASSTPDRVGGYTF.

The rearrangement uses TRBV5-1 and TRBJ1-5; tentatively, D is TRBD1 (5 bases). The CDR3 is 14 amino acids. V lost 4 bases and J 6 bases, leaving 14 bases between the germline ends. The V gene's germline CDR1 is SGHRS and CDR2 YFSETQ. Here the CDR3 DNA reads TGCGCCAGCAGCCCGGCGGGGGGGGTTCAGCCCCAGCATTTT. It codes for CASSPAGGVQPQHF.

The chain has TRBV3-1 (or the pseudogene TRBV3-2) and TRBJ1-6; unclear D gene. V gave up 4 bases and J gave up 10 bases, with 8 bases separating them. Per germline, CDR1 LGHDT and CDR2 YNNKEL (reference sequence). This CDR3 comprises 12 residues. The CDR3 nucleotides are TGTGCCAGCAGCCGAGACCAATCACCCCTCCACTTT. It specifies CASSRDQSPLHF.

The rearrangement links TRBV7-7 to TRBJ1-1; 10 bases are a match to TRBD1. J lost 5 bases, V lost 3 bases, and 3 bases had no gene match. Looked up from germline, CDR1 is SSHAT and CDR2 is FNYEAQ (reference sequence). The CDR3 loop spans 14 amino acids. As DNA, the CDR3 is TGTGCCAGCAGCTTCGGACAGGGGGGGACTGAAGCTTTCTTT. It codes for CASSFGQGGTEAFF.

The chain uses TRBV5-1 and TRBJ2-7, with 11 bases fitting TRBD2. V shed 2 bases and J 6 bases; nucleotides not matched to a gene: 7. Germline loops: CDR1 SGHRS, CDR2 YFSETQ. This CDR3 comprises 15 residues. The DNA for the CDR3 is TGCGCCAGCAGCTTTGTAGCGGGAGGGTATGGCGAGCAGTACTTC. Its protein product is CASSFVAGGYGEQYF.

V and J are TRBV28 and TRBJ2-3; tentative D call: TRBD2 (6 bases). The CDR3 is made up of 16 amino acids. The germline gives CDR1 MDHEN, CDR2 SYDVKM. Trimming removed 3 bases at V and 4 bases at J, with 17 bases between. The CDR3 DNA follows: TGTGCCAGCAGTTTTCAGTCCGGGAGAGTCGCAGATACGCAGTATTTT. Its translation is CASSFQSGRVADTQYF.

The gene calls are TRBV28 and TRBJ2-7, with D maybe TRBD1 (6 bases). The CDR3 contains 14 residues. Trimming pared 1 base from V and 2 bases from J, leaving 9 bases between. In germline, CDR1 is MDHEN, CDR2 SYDVKM. The chain's CDR3 is CASSLLTGTYEQYF. DNA of the CDR3: TGTGCCAGCAGTTTATTGACAGGTACCTACGAGCAGTACTTC.

The rearrangement uses TRBV28 and TRBJ2-3, with 8 positions matching TRBD2. Germline V lookup: CDR1 MDHEN, CDR2 SYDVKM. CDR3 length equals 15 residues. V dropped 6 bases and J dropped 6; count of bases not matched to a gene: 11. CDR3 loop: CASSPLREGRDTQYF. The CDR3 bases are TGTGCCAGCAGCCCCCTACGGGAGGGGCGGGATACGCAGTATTTT.

V and J are TRBV4-1 and TRBJ1-1, with D perhaps matching TRBD1 (5 bases). With 0 bases removed from V and 1 base from J, the gap between germline ends came to 9 bases. The V gene's germline CDR1 is MGHRA and CDR2 YSYEKL. CDR3 length: 15 amino acids. In nucleotides, the CDR3 is TGCGCCAGCAGCCAAGAGACAGCTACGAACACTGAAGCTTTCTTT. It is translated as CASSQETATNTEAFF.

This rearrangement joins TRBV7-2 to TRBJ2-1; 7 bases match TRBD1. In germline, CDR1 is SGHTA, CDR2 FQGNSA. V lost 5 bases to trimming and J lost 8 bases; unmatched junction nucleotides: 12. The CDR3 runs to 15 residues. CDR3 in DNA: TGTGCCAGCAGCCTAACCGGGACAGAGTCCCATGAGCAGTTCTTC. It encodes CASSLTGTESHEQFF.

J is TRBJ1-3 and V is TRBV9; TRBD1 is a possible D gene (5 bases). Germline V gives CDR1 SGDLS, CDR2 YYNGEE. Trimming left V 0 bases short and J 0 bases short, with 7 bases between. This CDR3 contains 15 residues. CDR3 DNA: TGTGCCAGCAGCGTAGGGGGGGTCTCTGGAAACACCATATATTTT. Residues: CASSVGGVSGNTIYF.

The gene calls are TRBV5-1 and TRBJ1-3; TRBD1 matches 8 bases. The CDR3 loop spans 16 amino acids. Germline V gene lookup returns CDR1 SGHRS and CDR2 YFSETQ. V shed 0 bases, J shed 2 bases, and the junction held 4 bases outside the gene matches. Here the CDR3 reads CASSLVAGGTGNTIYF. CDR3 coding DNA: TGCGCCAGCAGCTTGGTGGCAGGGGGCACTGGAAACACCATATATTTT.

V gene TRBV6-5 combines with J gene TRBJ1-3, with TRBD1 identical over 9 bases. The junction had 13 bases not matched to a gene; V was cut back by 6 bases and J by 10 bases. CDR3 length: 15 amino acids. CDR1 is MNHEY and CDR2 is SVGAGI in the germline V gene. This CDR3 reads CASSLRTGATVTIYF. The CDR3 DNA sequence: TGTGCCAGCAGCCTCCGGACAGGGGCAACGGTAACCATATATTTT.

This clone appeared a few times. The rearrangement links TRBV6-2 or TRBV6-3 to TRBJ1-1; the D gene is possibly TRBD1 (5 bases). Looked up from germline, CDR1 is MNHEY and CDR2 is SVGEGT. Trimming pared 5 bases from V and 6 bases from J, leaving 13 bases between. The CDR3 is 13 residues long. This chain's CDR3 is CASSPVRGAEAFF. CDR3 nucleotides: TGTGCCAGCAGTCCCGTCCGGGGGGCTGAAGCTTTCTTT.

The chain joins TRBV4-1 to TRBJ2-7; 13 bases fit TRBD2. CDR1 is MGHRA and CDR2 is YSYEKL in the germline V gene. J gave up 3 bases and V 3 bases, and 14 bases lay outside the gene matches. The CDR3 contains 19 residues. CDR3 sequence: CASSHPRGLAGVMVYEQYF. For the CDR3, the DNA is TGCGCCAGCAGCCATCCCCGCGGACTAGCGGGAGTAATGGTCTACGAGCAGTACTTC.